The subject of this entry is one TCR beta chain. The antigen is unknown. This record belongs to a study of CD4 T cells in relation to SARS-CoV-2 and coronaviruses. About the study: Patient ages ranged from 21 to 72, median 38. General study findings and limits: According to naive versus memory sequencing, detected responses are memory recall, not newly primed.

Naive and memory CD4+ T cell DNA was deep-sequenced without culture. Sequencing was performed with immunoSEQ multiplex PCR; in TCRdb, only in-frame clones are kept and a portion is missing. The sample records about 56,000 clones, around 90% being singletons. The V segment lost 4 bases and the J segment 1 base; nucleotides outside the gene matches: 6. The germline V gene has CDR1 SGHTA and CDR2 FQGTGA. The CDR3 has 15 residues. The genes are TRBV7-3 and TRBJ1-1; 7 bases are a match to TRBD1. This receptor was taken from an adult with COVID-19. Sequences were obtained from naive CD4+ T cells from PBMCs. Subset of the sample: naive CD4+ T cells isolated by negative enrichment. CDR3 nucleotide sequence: TGTGCCAGCAGCTCTTCTGGACAGGCGAACACTGAAGCTTTCTTT. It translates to CASSSSGQANTEAFF.